These 7 T cell receptor beta chains share one sample of origin, sequenced in a study of T-cell memory formation after mild COVID-19. TCRdb ran MiXCR on the 5' RACE reads and lists one entry per CDR3 protein. This table has around 130,000 distinct CDR3 sequences, around 6.3% appearing once. The sample consisted of PBMCs or a T cell subset sorted from them (not recorded which). The receptors originated from an adult woman who had mild COVID-19 (a few samples of this study predate the infection). Cell type and time point are not known.

V is TRBV5-4 and J is TRBJ1-1; maybe TRBD1 (5 bases). This CDR3 has 15 residues. The V end lost 1 base, the J end lost 2 bases, and 12 bases lay between the germline ends. Germline V lookup: CDR1 SGHNT, CDR2 YYREEE (reference sequence). This CDR3 is CASSLPGTYNTEAFF. In DNA form, the CDR3 reads TGTGCCAGCAGCTTGCCCGGGACCTATAACACTGAAGCTTTCTTT.

This clonotype was picked up many times. The rearrangement uses TRBV6-6 and TRBJ1-6; possibly TRBD1 for D (6 bases). This CDR3 region has 17 residues. The germline V gene encodes CDR1 MNHNY and CDR2 SVGAGI (reference sequence). V was pared by 8 bases and J by 1 base, with 18 bases between. In DNA form, the CDR3 reads TGTGCCAGCCTCTCGAGTGGGGGCCGGTCCTATAATTCACCCCTCCACTTT. It specifies CASLSSGGRSYNSPLHF.

This clonotype was detected a few times. The chain couples TRBV12-3 or TRBV12-4 to TRBJ2-3; D may match TRBD1 or TRBD2 (6 bases each). The CDR3 extends over 15 amino acids. Trimming left V 9 bases short and J 2 bases short, with 18 bases between. The DNA of the CDR3 is TGTGCCAGTAGTCTCGGGGGCCTCGTCACAGATACGCAGTATTTT. The encoded protein is CASSLGGLVTDTQYF.

V and J are TRBV5-4 and TRBJ2-7, with 8 bases aligning to TRBD2. J lost 5 bases, V lost 4 bases, and 8 bases had no gene match. The CDR3 covers 14 residues. Germline values: CDR1 SGHNT, CDR2 YYREEE (reference sequence). This chain's CDR3 is CASSLSGGRNEQYF. The CDR3 DNA follows: TGTGCCAGCAGCCTTTCGGGGGGGCGCAACGAGCAGTACTTC.

V and J are TRBV18 and TRBJ1-3; D is possibly TRBD1 (6 bases). CDR3 size: 15 residues. The ends were cut back, 4 bases at V and 0 bases at J, with 10 bases in the middle. CDR1 is KGHSH and CDR2 is LQKENI in the germline V gene. CDR3 amino acids: CASSLDSNSGNTIYF. CDR3 in DNA: TGTGCCAGCTCACTGGACAGTAACTCTGGAAACACCATATATTTT.

This clonotype was seen a handful of times. The CDR3 DNA reads TGCAGCGTGGCAGGAAGGAACACTGAAGCTTTCTTT. Residues: CSVAGRNTEAFF. The V gene is TRBV29-1, the J gene TRBJ1-1; D gene uncertain. Trimming removed 6 bases from V and 1 base from J, with 9 bases in between. Germline CDR1 reads SQVTM; CDR2 reads ANQGSEA. The CDR3 covers 12 residues.

This clonotype was seen repeatedly, ten times or more. V usage is TRBV5-1 and J usage is TRBJ2-5; a possible D gene is TRBD2 (6 bases). Trimming removed 0 bases from V and 7 bases from J, with 16 bases in between. CDR3 length: 15 residues. Germline CDR1 reads SGHRS; CDR2 reads YFSETQ. The CDR3 nucleotides are TGCGCCAGCAGCTTGGCATGGACTACCGAGGCGACCCAGTACTTC. Protein sequence: CASSLAWTTEATQYF. The complete variable domain, with remaining parts taken from reference TRBV5-1 and TRBJ2-5, reads KAGVTQTPRYLIKTRGQQVTLSCSPISGHRSVSWYQQTPGQGLQFLFEYFSETQRNKGNFPGRFSGRQFSNSRSEMNVSTLELGDSALYLCASSLAWTTEATQYFGPGTRLLVL.